This record concerns one TCR beta chain sequence. V shed 5 bases and J shed 0 bases, with 10 bases lying between them. CDR1 and CDR2 from the germline V gene are SEHNR and FQNEAQ (reference sequence). This CDR3 comprises 14 residues. The CDR3 regions of TCR beta were amplified from RNA transcripts. During a first-round RT-PCR of the TCR CDR3, the HTBI primer set was used. TCRdb analysed the multiplex PCR reads with MiXCR anew, one entry per CDR3 protein. The sample lists under 500,000 distinct CDR3 sequences, over 12% occurring once. The sample belongs to a study of T cells in Graves' hyperthyroidism and ophthalmopathy.

The receptor comes from a man between 50 and 59 years old with Graves' ophthalmopathy. The V call is TRBV7-9, the J call TRBJ1-1; perhaps TRBD1 as D (6 bases). The sequenced sample was blood. In DNA, the CDR3 is TGTGCCAGCAGCCGACAGGATATGAACACTGAAGCTTTCTTT. Protein: CASSRQDMNTEAFF.